The source of this T cell receptor beta chain is a study of PD-L1 blockade in urothelial cancer (dated 2017 in TCRdb). In terms of the full investigation: Therapy was started at some point between 2013 and 2015 for all patients, and atezolizumab 1,200 mg was administered intravenously every 3 weeks. Durable clinical benefit was defined as progression-free survival longer than 6 months, and TCR features were also tested against progression-free and overall survival. Patients had an ECOG performance status of 0 or 1 and had received between 0 and 3 prior chemotherapy regimens. Durable clinical benefit was achieved by nine patients and was not achieved by 20 patients. Blood samples yielded a median of roughly 150,000 T cells and tens of thousands of unique TCRs, with median clonality 0.080. Twenty-five of 29 patients were males with bladder-origin urothelial cancer, and about 65% of the 29 reported a prior smoking history. Blood samples were analyzed at two time points: 3 weeks after treatment start (second dose) and 6 weeks after treatment start. Whole exome sequencing and RNA sequencing of pretreatment tumors were performed alongside TCR sequencing in the same patients. Pretreatment tumor samples, along with matched peripheral blood collected serially before and after atezolizumab treatment, underwent TCR sequencing. An exploratory multi-omic analysis was conducted of the somatic, immune and clinical correlates of response to PD-L1 blockade with atezolizumab in urothelial cancer. Twenty-nine patients had pretreatment blood TCR-seq, around 25 had at least one posttreatment blood collection, and around 25 had tumor TCR-seq.

Study-level results and caveats: Patients with durable benefit showed greater expansion of tumor-associated TCR clones in peripheral blood 3 weeks after starting treatment (n ≈ 21, p = 0.022). Because the sample size was small (n ≈ 29) and many of the analyses were exploratory, the results are meant to be hypothesis-generating. Improved progression-free and overall survival was associated with having pretreatment peripheral blood TCR clonality below the median.

Comment on this clone: This clone's antigen is unknown. No quality values exist for individual bases; no much larger clone is one base distant.

The time point label of this sample denotes: peripheral blood 6 weeks after treatment start. The cohort included 29 patients with locally advanced or metastatic urothelial carcinoma who were treated at Memorial Sloan Kettering on a trial protocol. Peripheral blood mononuclear cells were collected pretreatment and during treatment, with between 1 and 8 total time points obtained per patient. The Qiagen DNeasy Blood extraction kit was used to purify genomic DNA from total PBMCs and tumor samples. PBMCs were collected pretreatment and during treatment, and were isolated and stored as previously described. Each PCR received spiked-in synthetic TCR analog templates so that absolute template abundance could be estimated from read counts. The immunoSEQ assay used bias-controlled V and J gene primers to amplify TCRbeta CDR3 regions from genomic DNA. Sequencing of rearranged TCRbeta segments was performed at approximately 20X coverage. For the original study's pipeline: Clustering was used to correct sequencing errors, and CDR3s were annotated against IMGT to assign V, D and J genes. Only productive TCRbeta rearrangements were used in downstream analyses, excluding out-of-frame or stop-codon sequences. To compute clonality, Shannon entropy was normalized by the log of the number of unique productive sequences and then subtracted from one. Fisher's exact test with Benjamini-Hochberg correction, using a cutoff of adjusted p below 0.01, was how clones that differed between time points or between blood and tumor were identified. Sourced from immuneACCESS, this table was stored by TCRdb with only in-frame sequences that have V and J called. A share of the clones is absent; for the studies checked, an unresolved V gene accounts for under half, and the remainder has no known explanation. V and J calls and clone size follow that table, whereas D and trimming were derived from the DNA. This sample has about 43,000 clones in its table, and roughly 85% of those were observed once. The ten largest clones take up approximately 16% of the sample.

This material consisted of PBMCs, taken around atezolizumab (anti-PD-L1) treatment. This sequence was found in a man aged 55 to 69 with urothelial cancer.

The CDR3 here reads CASSYIQGSNQPQHF. The nucleotide sequence is given as TGTGCCAGCAGTTACATACAGGGAAGCAATCAGCCCCAGCATTTT. Rearrangement joined TRBV6-6 to TRBJ1-5; possibly the D gene is TRBD1, per 6 matching bases. Measured from the cysteine to the phenylalanine, the CDR3 is 15 residues long. Only CDR3 DNA remains: 45 bases, in frame from the first base. The V end loses 2 bases and the J end loses 1 base, and a stretch of 9 bases separates them. CDR1 and CDR2 were assigned from the germline V gene (reference sequence) as MNHNY and SVGAGI.